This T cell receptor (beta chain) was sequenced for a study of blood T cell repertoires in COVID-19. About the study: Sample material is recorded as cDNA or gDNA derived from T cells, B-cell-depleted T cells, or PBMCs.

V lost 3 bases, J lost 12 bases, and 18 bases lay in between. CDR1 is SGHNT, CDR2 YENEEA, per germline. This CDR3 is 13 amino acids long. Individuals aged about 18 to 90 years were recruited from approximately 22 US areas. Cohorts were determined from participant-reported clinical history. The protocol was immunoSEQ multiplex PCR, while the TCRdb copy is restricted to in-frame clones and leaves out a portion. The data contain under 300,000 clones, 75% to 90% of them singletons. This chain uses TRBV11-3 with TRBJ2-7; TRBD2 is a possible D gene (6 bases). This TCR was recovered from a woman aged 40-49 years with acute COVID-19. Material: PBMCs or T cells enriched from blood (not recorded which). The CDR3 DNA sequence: TGTGCCAGCAGCTTCGGCCTAGCGTCCTTACCGTACTTC. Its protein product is CASSFGLASLPYF.